This T cell receptor beta chain was recovered during a study of blood T cell repertoires in COVID-19 (dated by TCRdb to 2018 to 2020). In the study overall: Collaborator samples came from the United States, Italy and Spain and covered acute and convalescent phases of COVID-19. A freely available public database, intended as a resource for researchers studying the immune response to SARS-CoV-2, is where the repertoires were released. The samples were drawn from two sources: the first 160 participants of the ongoing ImmuneRACE study, and 950 to 1,500 subjects contributed by 6 global collaborators. Subjects who had been exposed to COVID-19, were actively infected with it, or had recovered from it provided the deeply sampled blood TCRbeta repertoires that made up the dataset. Sample metadata almost always included a de-identified subject ID, COVID-19 status, age in years and sex. Where HLA class I and class II types were available, the types were taken from metadata supplied by the sample provider, not from assay-based typing. The prospective study material was composed of cDNA or gDNA derived from T cells, B-cell-depleted T cells, or PBMCs. Broad study findings and their caveats: The amount of clinical and demographic metadata varied by source and participant and was provided uncurated.

The immunoSEQ Assay, a bias-controlled multiplex PCR, was used to amplify TCRbeta CDR3 regions from genomic DNA. The study's processing was this. Nucleated cell counts per sample were estimated from amplification of reference gene primers within the assay. To quantify the absolute abundance of each unique TCRbeta CDR3 rearrangement, sequence reads were collapsed and filtered. For each sample, productive Simpson clonality was calculated as the square root of Simpson's diversity index across productive rearrangements. TCRdb's version of the immuneACCESS table is confined to in-frame rearrangements and falls short of the full clone set. An unresolved V gene accounts for under half of the shortfall where checked; the remainder is of unknown origin. V, J and clone size are those of that table, while D and trimming were read from the DNA. The sample yields about 280,000 clones; 86% were counted once. Of the sample, 3% falls within the top ten clones.

Whole blood was collected in K2EDTA tubes by collaborating institutions according to the institutions' own protocols. For TCRbeta analysis, collaborator samples were shipped as frozen whole blood, as isolated PBMCs, or as DNA extracted from either sample type. The germline V gene provides CDR1 KGHSH and CDR2 LQKENI. The CDR3 covers 15 residues, taking in both the cysteine and the phenylalanine. Here the CDR3 DNA is all that survives: 45 bases in frame from base 1. The germline V and J ends show losses of 3 bases and 5 bases respectively, and no gene match explains 6 bases of the junction. Turning to this clone: There is no known antigen for this receptor. Nothing much larger sits one base from this clone, and base qualities are not available.

The material sequenced was peripheral blood. The chain was built from TRBV18 and TRBJ2-1, with 8 junctional bases fitting TRBD1. This receptor was taken from a woman aged 25 to 45 with active or convalescent COVID-19. In nucleotides, the sequence is TGTGCCAGCTCACCCGGACAGGGAGGCCACAATGAGCAGTTCTTC. This encodes CASSPGQGGHNEQFF.